Shown below are 21 T cell receptor beta chains from a single sample sequenced in a study of shared clonotypes between healthy human individuals (dated by TCRdb to about 2020). Library construction relied on the immunoSEQ multiplex PCR assay. In TCRdb, the immuneACCESS table is reduced to in-frame sequences with V and J assigned. These tables do not hold every clone; where another copy was compared, an unresolved V gene accounts for under half, and the others remain unexplained. This sample comprises some 2.3 million clones, approximately 93% of them detected only once. 0.35% to 0.5% of the sample is in the top ten clones. Input material: naive CD4+ T cells from PBMCs. Read against the paper, the sample's cell subset or site label means: CD45RA+ positively selected. These receptor sequences come from a man between 18 and 35 years old in good health. Some clones in this sample may be carry-over from other donors' samples.

This clone was observed a single time. The rearrangement uses TRBV2 and TRBJ2-1, with D hard to call. The CDR3 extends over 15 amino acids. Germline assignment: CDR1 SNHLY and CDR2 FYNNEI. V was pared by 7 bases and J by 9 bases, with 22 bases between. The chain's CDR3 is CASTPPVAVPFEQFF. CDR3 bases: TGTGCCAGCACTCCACCAGTCGCAGTGCCCTTTGAGCAGTTCTTC.

V gene TRBV28 combines with J gene TRBJ2-1; D possibly corresponds to TRBD2 (6 bases). CDR3 length: 17 residues. Trimming removed 6 bases at V and 7 bases at J, with 25 bases between. The germline gives CDR1 MDHEN, CDR2 SYDVKM. In nucleotides, the CDR3 is TGTGCCAGCAGAACACCCCGGGCTAGCGCTTTTAGGAATGAGCAGTTCTTC. Residues: CASRTPRASAFRNEQFF.

The genes are TRBV28 and TRBJ1-1, with D perhaps matching TRBD1 (5 bases). Trimming left V 6 bases short and J 5 bases short, with 19 bases between. Germline lookup yields CDR1 MDHEN and CDR2 SYDVKM. The CDR3 has 15 residues. CDR3 region: CASRYPGPLRTEAFF. CDR3 sequence (DNA): TGTGCCAGCAGGTACCCAGGGCCTCTCCGGACTGAAGCTTTCTTT.

The chain recombines TRBV4-1 with TRBJ2-2, with 9 bases that match TRBD1. V shed 1 base and J 9 bases; nucleotides not matched to a gene: 9. This CDR3 has 16 residues. Germline V CDR1 and CDR2: MGHRA, YSYEKL. The CDR3 spells CASSQGGQGTHRELFF. As DNA, the CDR3 is TGCGCCAGCAGCCAAGGGGGACAGGGTACACACCGGGAGCTGTTTTTT.

The chain recombines TRBV6-1 with TRBJ1-2, with D perhaps TRBD1 (5 bases). Deletions cut 3 bases from V and 5 bases from J, with 25 bases between. The CDR3 consists of 18 residues. The V gene's germline CDR1 is MNHNS and CDR2 SASEGT. CDR3 sequence (DNA): TGTGCCAGCAGTGATAGGGGCCAGTTACCCCCGTTCCATTATGGCTACACCTTC. Translating gives CASSDRGQLPPFHYGYTF.

The CDR3 is CASSSVTDSPKLFF. The CDR3 nucleotides are TGTGCCAGCAGCTCAGTTACGGACAGCCCGAAGCTGTTTTTT. The V and J genes are TRBV7-9 and TRBJ2-2; tentatively, D is TRBD1 (6 bases). Germline V gene lookup returns CDR1 SEHNR and CDR2 FQNEAQ (reference sequence). Trimming left V 4 bases short and J 12 bases short, with 18 bases between. The CDR3 runs 14 residues.

This chain connects TRBV7-9 to TRBJ2-7, with D possibly being TRBD1 (5 bases). CDR3 length equals 14 residues. Germline V gene data show CDR1 as SEHNR and CDR2 as FQNEAQ (reference sequence). V lost 0 bases to trimming and J lost 6 bases, with 12 bases between them. CDR3 sequence reads: CASSLALGPIEQYF. CDR3 in DNA: TGTGCCAGCAGCTTAGCGCTGGGGCCGATCGAGCAGTACTTC.

The V and J genes are TRBV7-9 and TRBJ1-4, with D tentatively TRBD1 (6 bases). CDR1 and CDR2 (germline): SEHNR, FQNEAQ (reference sequence). Trimming cost V 1 base and J 5 bases, with 14 bases left between them. The CDR3 sequence is 16 residues long. CDR3 protein: CASSLVAGRGNEKLFF. The CDR3 bases are TGTGCCAGCAGCTTAGTTGCCGGCAGGGGAAATGAAAAACTGTTTTTT.

This CDR3 is CASSGRTVNTEAFF. DNA of the CDR3: TGTGCCAGCAGCGGCCGGACGGTGAACACTGAAGCTTTCTTT. The gene calls are TRBV6-5 and TRBJ1-1; no definite D call. The CDR3 is 14 residues long. Between the trimmed V and J ends, which lost 6 bases and 0 bases, there was a span of 11 bases. Germline V gene lookup returns CDR1 MNHEY and CDR2 SVGAGI.

The chain carries TRBV7-8 and TRBJ1-4, with 7 bases matching TRBD1. CDR3 length: 14 residues. CDR1 and CDR2 (germline): SGHVS, FQNEAQ. Germline trimming cut 0 bases from V and 8 bases from J; bases unmatched to any gene: 3. This chain's CDR3 is CASSLAGGYEKLFF. The DNA for the CDR3 is TGTGCCAGCAGCTTAGCAGGGGGCTACGAAAAACTGTTTTTT.

This chain uses TRBV28 with TRBJ2-2; 8 bases fit TRBD1. CDR3 length equals 16 residues. Trimming took 1 base from V and 4 from J; bases not matched to a gene: 5. Germline V gene data show CDR1 as MDHEN and CDR2 as SYDVKM. The CDR3 here is CASSLYGQGSTGELFF. The DNA of the CDR3 is TGTGCCAGCAGTTTATATGGACAGGGCAGCACCGGGGAGCTGTTTTTT.

V gene TRBV11-2 combines with J gene TRBJ2-5; D call uncertain. Germline CDR1 and CDR2: SGHAT and FQNNGV. V dropped 6 bases and J dropped 1 base, with 6 bases sitting between them. CDR3 size: 12 residues. The DNA for the CDR3 is TGTGCCAGCAGGAGGATCCAAGAGACCCAGTACTTC. Protein product: CASRRIQETQYF.

Only a few counts were recorded for this clone. Other DNA sequences within the sample encode an identical CDR3. The rearrangement uses TRBV9 and TRBJ1-1, with TRBD1 identical over 8 bases. This CDR3 has 15 amino acids. Germline V gene data show CDR1 as SGDLS and CDR2 as YYNGEE. V shed 2 bases, J shed 1 base, and the junction held 4 bases outside the gene matches. CDR3 nucleotides: TGTGCCAGCAGCGTCTTAGGGACAGGGAACACTGAAGCTTTCTTT. Protein: CASSVLGTGNTEAFF.

This chain uses TRBV4-3 with TRBJ2-7; D is undetermined. Germline V lookup: CDR1 LGHNA, CDR2 YSLEER. The CDR3 runs 20 residues. Trimming removed 0 bases at V and 3 bases at J, with 27 bases between. CDR3 sequence reads: CASSQDTGRTYEGRIYEQYF. CDR3 DNA sequence: TGCGCCAGCAGCCAAGATACTGGTAGGACGTACGAAGGTAGGATCTACGAGCAGTACTTC.

V gene TRBV5-1 combines with J gene TRBJ2-2; possible D gene TRBD1, 5 bases. Trimming pared 4 bases from V and 2 bases from J, leaving 12 bases between. The CDR3 has 15 residues. The germline CDR1 and CDR2 sequences are SGHRS and YFSETQ. This chain's CDR3 is CASSPGQTNTGELFF. The CDR3 bases are TGCGCCAGCAGCCCAGGACAAACCAACACCGGGGAGCTGTTTTTT.

This clone was recorded a few times. The chain uses TRBV18 and TRBJ2-2; the match to TRBD1 covers 9 bases. Trimming cost V 1 base and J 14 bases; bases outside gene matches: 2. CDR3 length: 12 amino acids. The V gene's germline CDR1 is KGHSH and CDR2 LQKENI. The CDR3, as DNA: TGTGCCAGCTCACCACGACAGGGGGTTCTGTTTTTT. It codes for CASSPRQGVLFF. Based on the CDR3 plus reference TRBV18 and TRBJ2-2, the full variable domain is NAGVMQNPRHLVRRRGQEARLRCSPMKGHSHVYWYRQLPEEGLKFMVYLQKENIIDESGMPKERFSAEFPKEGPSILRIQQVVRGDSAAYFCASSPRQGVLFFGEGSRLTVL.

This clone appeared a single time. The chain joins TRBV5-4 to TRBJ2-7; 7 bases align to TRBD2. The CDR3 contains 14 residues. V lost 4 bases and J lost 4; bases outside the gene matches: 8. Germline loops: CDR1 SGHNT, CDR2 YYREEE (reference sequence). The CDR3 DNA reads TGTGCCAGCAGCCTAGGAGCGGGAAGGTACGAGCAGTACTTC. Protein product: CASSLGAGRYEQYF.

The rearrangement links TRBV11-2 to TRBJ2-1; D is perhaps TRBD1 (6 bases). The CDR3 totals 13 residues. Trimming took 3 bases from V and 10 from J, leaving 13 bases between them. Germline V gene data show CDR1 as SGHAT and CDR2 as FQNNGV. The CDR3 region is CASSFYRELEQFF. CDR3 nucleotides: TGTGCCAGCAGCTTCTACAGGGAACTCGAGCAGTTCTTC. Looking up the rest from reference TRBV11-2 and TRBJ2-1 gives the full variable domain: EAGVAQSPRYKIIEKRQSVAFWCNPISGHATLYWYQQILGQGPKLLIQFQNNGVVDDSQLPKDRFSAERLKGVDSTLKIQPAKLEDSAVYLCASSFYRELEQFFGPGTRLTVL.

A single count supports this clone. This chain joins TRBV28 and TRBJ2-5; 11 bases are a match to TRBD2. Germline loops: CDR1 MDHEN, CDR2 SYDVKM. V lost 6 bases, J lost 4 bases, and 7 bases stayed unmatched. The CDR3 extends over 15 amino acids. DNA for the CDR3: TGTGCCAGCAGCTCCCAGACTAGCGGGACAGAGACCCAGTACTTC. It codes for CASSSQTSGTETQYF.

This clone has a single count. The chain is built from TRBV18 and TRBJ1-1; TRBD1 is a possible D gene (6 bases). The CDR3 loop spans 16 amino acids. With 3 bases removed from V and 5 bases from J, the gap between germline ends came to 19 bases. CDR1 and CDR2 from the germline V gene are KGHSH and LQKENI. CDR3 DNA sequence: TGTGCCAGCTCACCTAGGGCCACAGGGAGTGGGACTGAAGCTTTCTTT. Amino acids: CASSPRATGSGTEAFF.

The V and J genes are TRBV11-3 and TRBJ2-7; either TRBD1 or TRBD2 may supply D (5 bases each). The germline V and J ends were trimmed by 3 bases and 2 bases, with 17 bases remaining between them. Germline values: CDR1 SGHNT, CDR2 YENEEA. The CDR3 spans 16 residues. CDR3: CASSLTGPGGTYEQYF. CDR3 nucleotides: TGTGCCAGCAGCTTGACGGGACCGGGTGGGACCTACGAGCAGTACTTC.